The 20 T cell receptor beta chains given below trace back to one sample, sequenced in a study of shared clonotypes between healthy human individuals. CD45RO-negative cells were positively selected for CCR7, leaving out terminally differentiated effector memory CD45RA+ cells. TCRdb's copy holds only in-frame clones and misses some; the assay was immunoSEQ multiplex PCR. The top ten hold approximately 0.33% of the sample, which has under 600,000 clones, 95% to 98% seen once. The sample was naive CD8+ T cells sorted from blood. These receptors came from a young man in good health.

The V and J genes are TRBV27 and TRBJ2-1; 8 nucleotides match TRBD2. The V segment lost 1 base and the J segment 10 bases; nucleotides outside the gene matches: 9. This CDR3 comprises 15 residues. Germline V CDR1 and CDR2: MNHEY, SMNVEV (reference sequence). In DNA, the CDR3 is TGTGCCAGCAGTTTATACACCCAACCGGGGGGGGAGCAGTTCTTC. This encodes CASSLYTQPGGEQFF.

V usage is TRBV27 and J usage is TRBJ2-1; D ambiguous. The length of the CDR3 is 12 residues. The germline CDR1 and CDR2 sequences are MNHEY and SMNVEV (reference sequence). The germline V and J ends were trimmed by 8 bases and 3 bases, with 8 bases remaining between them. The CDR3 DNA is TGTGCCAGCTGGGCAAACTACAATGAGCAGTTCTTC. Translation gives CASWANYNEQFF.

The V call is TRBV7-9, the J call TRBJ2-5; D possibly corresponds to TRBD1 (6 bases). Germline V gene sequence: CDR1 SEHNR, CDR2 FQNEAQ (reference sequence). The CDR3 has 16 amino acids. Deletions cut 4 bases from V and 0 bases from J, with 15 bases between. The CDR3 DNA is TGTGCCAGCAGCTACTCGACAGGCCGTCACCAAGAGACCCAGTACTTC. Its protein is CASSYSTGRHQETQYF.

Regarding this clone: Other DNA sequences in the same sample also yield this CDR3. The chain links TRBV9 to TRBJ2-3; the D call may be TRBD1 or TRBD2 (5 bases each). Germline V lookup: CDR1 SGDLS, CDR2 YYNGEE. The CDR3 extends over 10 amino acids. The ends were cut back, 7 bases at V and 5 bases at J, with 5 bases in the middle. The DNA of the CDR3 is TGTGCCAGCGGGGGAGATACGCAGTATTTT. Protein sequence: CASGGDTQYF.

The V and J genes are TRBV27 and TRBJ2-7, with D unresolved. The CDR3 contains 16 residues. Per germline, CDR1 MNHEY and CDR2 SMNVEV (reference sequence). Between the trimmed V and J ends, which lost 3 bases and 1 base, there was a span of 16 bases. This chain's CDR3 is CASSFLQDLSSYEQYF. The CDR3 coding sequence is TGTGCCAGCAGTTTCCTCCAGGATCTTTCTTCCTACGAGCAGTACTTC.

CDR3 sequence: CASSPQGGSYEQYF. CDR3 sequence (DNA): TGCGCCAGCAGCCCCCAGGGGGGCTCCTACGAGCAGTACTTC. The rearrangement links TRBV4-3 to TRBJ2-7; D might be TRBD1 (7 bases). Germline CDR1 LGHNA, CDR2 YSLEER. CDR3 length: 14 residues. The V gene lost 4 bases and the J gene lost 0 bases, with 10 bases spanning the gap.

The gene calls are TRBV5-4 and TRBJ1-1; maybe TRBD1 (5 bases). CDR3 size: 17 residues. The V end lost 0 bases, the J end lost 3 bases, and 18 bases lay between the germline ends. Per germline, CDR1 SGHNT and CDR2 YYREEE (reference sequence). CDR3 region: CASSLVGQGVGHTEAFF. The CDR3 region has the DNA TGTGCCAGCAGCTTGGTAGGCCAGGGAGTGGGGCACACTGAAGCTTTCTTT.

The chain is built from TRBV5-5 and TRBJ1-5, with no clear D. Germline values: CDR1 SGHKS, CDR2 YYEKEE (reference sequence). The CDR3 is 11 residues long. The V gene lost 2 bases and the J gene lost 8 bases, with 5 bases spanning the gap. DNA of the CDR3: TGTGCCAGCAGCTTAAGGGAGCCCCAGCATTTT. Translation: CASSLREPQHF.

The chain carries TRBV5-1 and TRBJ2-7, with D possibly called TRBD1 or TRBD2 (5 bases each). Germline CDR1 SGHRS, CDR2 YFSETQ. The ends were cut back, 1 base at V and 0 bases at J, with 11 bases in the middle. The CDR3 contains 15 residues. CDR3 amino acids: CASSLRGRSSYEQYF. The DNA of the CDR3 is TGCGCCAGCAGCTTGCGGGGCCGGAGCTCCTACGAGCAGTACTTC.

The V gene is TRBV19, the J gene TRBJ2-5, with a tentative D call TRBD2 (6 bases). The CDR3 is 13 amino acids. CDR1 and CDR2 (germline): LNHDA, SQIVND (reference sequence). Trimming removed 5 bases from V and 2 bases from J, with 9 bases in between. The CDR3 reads CASSPGTQETQYF. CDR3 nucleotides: TGTGCCAGTAGTCCGGGGACTCAAGAGACCCAGTACTTC. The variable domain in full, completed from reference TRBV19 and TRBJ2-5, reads DGGITQSPKYLFRKEGQNVTLSCEQNLNHDAMYWYRQDPGQGLRLIYYSQIVNDFQKGDIAEGYSVSREKKESFPLTVTSAQKNPTAFYLCASSPGTQETQYFGPGTRLLVL.

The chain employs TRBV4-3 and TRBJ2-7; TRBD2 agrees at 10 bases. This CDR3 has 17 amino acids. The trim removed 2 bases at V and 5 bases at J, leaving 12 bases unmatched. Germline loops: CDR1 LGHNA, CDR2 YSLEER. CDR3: CASSQWYLAGDGDEQYF. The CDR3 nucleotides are TGCGCCAGCAGCCAATGGTACCTAGCGGGAGATGGAGACGAGCAGTACTTC.

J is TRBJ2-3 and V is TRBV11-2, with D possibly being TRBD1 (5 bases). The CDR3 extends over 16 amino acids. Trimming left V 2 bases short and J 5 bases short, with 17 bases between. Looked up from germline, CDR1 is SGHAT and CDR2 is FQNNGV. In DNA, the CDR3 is TGTGCCAGCAGCTTACATGGCAGGGCGTATGTAGATACGCAGTATTTT. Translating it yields CASSLHGRAYVDTQYF.

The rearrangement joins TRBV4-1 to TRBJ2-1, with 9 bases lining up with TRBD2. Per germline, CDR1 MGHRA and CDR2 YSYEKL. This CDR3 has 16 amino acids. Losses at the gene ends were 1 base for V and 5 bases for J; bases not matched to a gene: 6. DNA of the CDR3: TGCGCCAGCAGCCAAGTGGAGACTAGCGGACACAATGAGCAGTTCTTC. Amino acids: CASSQVETSGHNEQFF.

CDR3 nucleotide sequence: TGTGCCAGTAGTACAGGGGCTAGAGGTTACGAGCAGTACTTC. Translating it yields CASSTGARGYEQYF. The chain links TRBV19 to TRBJ2-7, with D perhaps TRBD1 (6 bases). The V and J ends lost 4 bases and 4 bases respectively, with 14 bases between them. The germline gives CDR1 LNHDA, CDR2 SQIVND (reference sequence). This CDR3 has 14 residues.

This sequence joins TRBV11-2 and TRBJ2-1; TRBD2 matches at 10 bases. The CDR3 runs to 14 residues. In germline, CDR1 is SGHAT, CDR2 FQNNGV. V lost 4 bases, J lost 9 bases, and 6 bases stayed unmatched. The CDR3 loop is CASSSVAGGREQFF. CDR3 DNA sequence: TGTGCCAGCAGCTCAGTAGCGGGAGGTCGTGAGCAGTTCTTC.

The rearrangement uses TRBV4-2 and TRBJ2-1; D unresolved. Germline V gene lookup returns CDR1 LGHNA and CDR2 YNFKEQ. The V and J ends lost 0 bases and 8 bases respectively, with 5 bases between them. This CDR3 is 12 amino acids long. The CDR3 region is CASSQDAYEQFF. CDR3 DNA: TGTGCCAGCAGCCAAGATGCCTATGAGCAGTTCTTC.

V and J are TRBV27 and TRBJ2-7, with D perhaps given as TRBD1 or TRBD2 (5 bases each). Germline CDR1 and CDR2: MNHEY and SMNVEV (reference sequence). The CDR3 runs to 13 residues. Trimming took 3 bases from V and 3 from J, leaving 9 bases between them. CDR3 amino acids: CASSLRGYYEQYF. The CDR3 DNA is TGTGCCAGCAGTTTGAGGGGATACTACGAGCAGTACTTC.

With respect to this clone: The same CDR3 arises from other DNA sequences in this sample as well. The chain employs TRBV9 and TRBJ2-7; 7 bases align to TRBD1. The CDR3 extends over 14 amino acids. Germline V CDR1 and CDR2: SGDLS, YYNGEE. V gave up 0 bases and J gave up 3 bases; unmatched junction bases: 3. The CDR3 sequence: CASSVEAGGYEQYF. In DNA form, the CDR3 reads TGTGCCAGCAGCGTAGAAGCAGGGGGCTACGAGCAGTACTTC.

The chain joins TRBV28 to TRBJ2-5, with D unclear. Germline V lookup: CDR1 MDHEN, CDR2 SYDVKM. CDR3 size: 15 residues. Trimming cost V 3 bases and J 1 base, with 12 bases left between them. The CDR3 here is CASSFFSRSQETQYF. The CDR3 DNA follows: TGTGCCAGCAGTTTTTTTTCCAGGTCCCAAGAGACCCAGTACTTC. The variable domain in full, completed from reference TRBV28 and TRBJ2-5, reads DVKVTQSSRYLVKRTGEKVFLECVQDMDHENMFWYRQDPGLGLRLIYFSYDVKMKEKGDIPEGYSVSREKKERFSLILESASTNQTSMYLCASSFFSRSQETQYFGPGTRLLVL.

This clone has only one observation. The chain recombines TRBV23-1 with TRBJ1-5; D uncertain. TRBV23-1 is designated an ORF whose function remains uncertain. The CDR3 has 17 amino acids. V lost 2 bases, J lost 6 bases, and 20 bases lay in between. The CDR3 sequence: CASSQPAPPDGGQPQHF. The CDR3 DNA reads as TGCGCCAGCAGTCAACCCGCACCCCCGGATGGTGGTCAGCCCCAGCATTTT.